Below, 25 T cell receptor beta chains from the same sample are listed, as sequenced in a study of T cell clonality in common variable immunodeficiency. For these receptors, no antigen is known. Study-wide results and caveats: Reportedly, TCR beta sequences from common variable immunodeficiency showed fewer deletions and N-nucleotide insertions.

Clones were sequenced by immunoSEQ multiplex PCR, and TCRdb holds only the in-frame ones, with some missing. The sample lists 25,000 to 30,000 clones, none appearing once, the ten largest making up around 30%. The material sequenced was peripheral blood mononuclear cells. The source of these receptors is a human donor with common variable immunodeficiency.

This clone was counted between two and nine times. From the germline J gene comes the end of the CDR3, since the read stops 3 residues before it. The V call is TRBV7-6, the J call TRBJ2-1, with TRBD1 matching over 7 bases. The CDR3 sequence is 15 residues long. Germline V gene sequence: CDR1 SGHVS, CDR2 FNYEAQ. V shed 6 bases and J 4 bases; nucleotides not matched to a gene: 9. The CDR3 region is CASSSGTDTYNEQFF. The DNA read from the CDR3 is TGTGCCAGCAGTTCCGGGACAGACACATACAATGAG. Based on the CDR3 plus reference TRBV7-6 and TRBJ2-1, the full variable domain is GAGVSQSPRYKVTKRGQDVALRCDPISGHVSLYWYRQALGQGPEFLTYFNYEAQQDKSGLPNDRFSAERPEGSISTLTIQRTEQRDSAMYRCASSSGTDTYNEQFFGPGTRLTVL.

This clone turned up a few times. The CDR3 end falls 3 residues outside the read, so it is completed with the germline J gene. V is TRBV30 and J is TRBJ1-1; TRBD1 agrees at 7 bases. J gave up 1 base and V 7 bases, and 12 bases lay outside the gene matches. Germline CDR1 is GTSNPN and CDR2 is SVGIG (reference sequence). The CDR3 totals 15 residues. Incomplete CDR3 DNA: TGTGCCTCCTGGCTATTAAGGACAGGGAACACTGAA. It specifies CASWLLRTGNTE. The entire CDR3 sequence reads CASWLLRTGNTEAFF.

There are many counts of this clone. The read terminates 3 residues ahead of where the CDR3 ends, so the germline J gene completes it. The V call is TRBV7-2, the J call TRBJ1-2; possible D gene TRBD1, 5 bases. V dropped 8 bases and J dropped 4 bases, with 14 bases sitting between them. The CDR3 has 13 amino acids. Germline loops: CDR1 SGHTA, CDR2 FQGNSA. Incomplete CDR3 DNA: TGTGCCAGCTTAAAGTGGCAGGGCTATGGC. Protein sequence: CASLKWQGYG. The whole CDR3 region reads CASLKWQGYGYTF.

On this clone: The read terminates 3 residues before the CDR3 end, so the remaining end is supplied by the germline J gene. This chain joins TRBV7-2 and TRBJ1-1; D unresolved. Germline CDR1 and CDR2: SGHTA and FQGNSA. V was pared by 1 base and J by 4 bases, with 10 bases between. The CDR3 is made up of 14 amino acids. The CDR3 bases that were read are TGTGCCAGCAGCTTAGACTCAATCCTCACTGAA. This translates into CASSLDSILTE. In full, the CDR3 reads CASSLDSILTEAFF.

This clone was seen a few times. The read ends 3 residues before the CDR3 terminus; that terminus is restored from the germline J gene. The rearrangement uses TRBV7-3 and TRBJ2-7, with D possibly matching TRBD2 (5 bases). Trimming took off 1 base at V and 1 base at J, with 8 bases between the two ends. CDR3 length equals 14 residues. The germline CDR1 and CDR2 sequences are SGHTA and FQGTGA. The sequenced part of the CDR3 DNA is TGTGCCAGCAGCTTAAGTGGCGGGTCCTACGAG. It translates to CASSLSGGSYE. The full-length CDR3 reads as CASSLSGGSYEQYF. The full variable domain, rest sourced from reference TRBV7-3 and TRBJ2-7, is GAGVSQTPSNKVTEKGKYVELRCDPISGHTALYWYRQSLGQGPEFLIYFQGTGAADDSGLPNDRFFAVRPEGSVSTLKIQRTERGDSAVYLCASSLSGGSYEQYFGPGTRLTVT.

In regard to this clone: The missing CDR3 end, 3 residues past where the read stops, is filled in from the germline J gene. V is TRBV7-9 and J is TRBJ2-3; D gene ambiguous. This CDR3 has 15 amino acids. V lost 1 base and J 0 bases, leaving 8 bases between the germline ends. Germline-derived CDR1 and CDR2 are SEHNR and FQNEAQ (reference sequence). CDR3: CASSLVLYSTDTQYF. CDR3 DNA (partial): TGTGCCAGCAGCTTAGTACTGTATAGCACAGATACG.

Worth noting for this clone: The sequenced fragment ends 3 residues before the CDR3 boundary, so the rest is inferred from the germline J gene. The chain employs TRBV6-1 and TRBJ1-5, with 7 nucleotides matching TRBD1. The CDR3 runs to 15 residues. Germline lookup yields CDR1 MNHNS and CDR2 SASEGT. J was trimmed by 9 bases and V by 4 bases; bases with no gene match: 12. The CDR3 bases that were read are TGTGCCAGCAGTGCGGGACAGCCTAAGGAGTCGCCC. Protein: CASSAGQPKESP. The entire CDR3 protein is CASSAGQPKESPQHF.

This clone was recorded many times. Read sequence stops 3 residues before the CDR3 end, and the germline J gene provides the missing end. The V call is TRBV5-1, the J call TRBJ1-2; D perhaps matches TRBD1 (6 bases). The CDR3 covers 16 residues. The germline V gene encodes CDR1 SGHRS and CDR2 YFSETQ. V lost 4 bases, J lost 6 bases, and 22 bases lay in between. CDR3 DNA (partial): TGCGCCAGCAGCCAATCTACCTTGGACAGAACTGATGGC. Protein: CASSQSTLDRTDG. The entire CDR3 is CASSQSTLDRTDGYTF.

This clone was seen a handful of times. The read is 3 residues too short to cover the CDR3 end, so that end is filled in from the germline J gene. V gene TRBV18 combines with J gene TRBJ1-6, with D tentatively TRBD1 (5 bases). Trimming shortened V by 8 bases and J by 7 bases, and 24 bases separated the two germline ends. Germline CDR1 and CDR2: KGHSH and LQKENI. This CDR3 contains 17 residues. The covered CDR3 bases are TGTGCCAGCCCCCCCCCGTCGGGGGGGGGTAAGAATTCACCC. This gives the protein CASPPPSGGGKNSP. The whole CDR3 is CASPPPSGGGKNSPLHF.

This clone has ten or more counts. The missing CDR3 end, 3 residues past where the read stops, is filled in from the germline J gene. This chain joins TRBV2 and TRBJ1-1; D remains unclear. Germline loops: CDR1 SNHLY, CDR2 FYNNEI. Trimming stripped 7 bases from V and 0 bases from J, with 12 bases between. The CDR3 runs to 14 residues. The CDR3 bases that were read are TGTGCCAGCAAAAGCAGAGACATGAACACTGAA. Its protein is CASKSRDMNTE. The CDR3 in full is CASKSRDMNTEAFF. Variable domain in full (rest from reference TRBV2 and TRBJ1-1): EPEVTQTPSHQVTQMGQEVILRCVPISNHLYFYWYRQILGQKVEFLVSFYNNEISEKSEIFDDQFSVERPDGSNFTLKIRSTKLEDSAMYFCASKSRDMNTEAFFGQGTRLTVV.

The sample holds a few counts of this clone. The read falls 3 residues short of the CDR3 end, and the missing part is taken from the germline J gene. The rearrangement links TRBV19 to TRBJ1-5; tentative D call: TRBD1 (6 bases). The CDR3 runs to 15 residues. The ends were cut back, 5 bases at V and 7 bases at J, with 18 bases in the middle. Germline-derived CDR1 and CDR2 are LNHDA and SQIVND (reference sequence). Incomplete CDR3 DNA: TGTGCCAGTAGTCAAAGGGACACCCAGAACCAGCCC. It codes for CASSQRDTQNQP. The CDR3, in full, reads CASSQRDTQNQPQHF.

The table lists this clone with many counts. The CDR3 end falls 3 residues outside the read, so it is completed with the germline J gene. The J gene is TRBJ1-1, the V gene TRBV19; weak D call: TRBD1 (5 bases). The CDR3 has 11 amino acids. Germline CDR1 is LNHDA and CDR2 is SQIVND (reference sequence). Deletions cut 7 bases from V and 6 bases from J, with 9 bases between. The CDR3 loop reads CASTGGAEAFF. The covered CDR3 bases are TGTGCCAGTACCGGGGGAGCTGAA.

The CDR3 bases that were read are TGTGCCAGCAGATACAGACAGGCTCAGAATTCACCC. It encodes CASRYRQAQNSP. The complete CDR3 sequence is CASRYRQAQNSPLHF. This chain connects TRBV7-2 to TRBJ1-6, with D perhaps TRBD1 (6 bases). The read ends 3 residues shy of where the CDR3 ends; the end is completed using the germline J gene. CDR1 and CDR2 (germline): SGHTA, FQGNSA. This CDR3 spans 15 amino acids. The V gene lost 6 bases and the J gene lost 7 bases, with 16 bases spanning the gap.

With regard to this clone: The read is 3 residues too short to cover the CDR3 end, so that end is filled in from the germline J gene. The chain is built from TRBV6-2 or TRBV6-3 and TRBJ2-3; 11 nucleotides align to TRBD2. V lost 7 bases and J lost 5; bases outside the gene matches: 8. The CDR3 consists of 15 residues. CDR1 is MNHEY and CDR2 is SVGEGT in the germline V gene. The sequenced CDR3 bases are TGTGCCAGCAATGGACTAGCGGGTTGGAAAGATACG. It translates to CASNGLAGWKDT. The whole CDR3 is CASNGLAGWKDTQYF.

This clone was observed a few times. The read halts 3 residues ahead of the CDR3 end, with the missing end drawn from the germline J gene. The chain joins TRBV2 to TRBJ1-2, with a weak D call TRBD1 (5 bases). This CDR3 is built from 14 residues. Germline V gene sequence: CDR1 SNHLY, CDR2 FYNNEI. V lost 5 bases and J 4 bases, leaving 14 bases between the germline ends. The CDR3 loop is CASSHRYLSYGYTF. CDR3 DNA, as far as it was read: TGTGCCAGCAGTCACAGGTATCTGAGCTATGGC.

This clone was seen at least ten times. The read ends 3 residues early relative to the CDR3; the germline J gene fills the gap. This chain joins TRBV5-1 and TRBJ2-3; 8 positions agree with TRBD1. Germline V gives CDR1 SGHRS, CDR2 YFSETQ. Losses at the gene ends were 1 base for V and 2 bases for J; bases not matched to a gene: 3. The CDR3 totals 15 residues. The CDR3 sequence is CASSLQGAYTDTQYF. The covered CDR3 bases are TGCGCCAGCAGCTTGCAGGGGGCGTACACAGATACG.

This clone has just a few counts. The CDR3 loop is CASSLYPYEQYF. The CDR3 bases that were read are TGTGCCAGCAGCTTATATCCCTACGAG. The chain uses TRBV7-2 and TRBJ2-7; D is unclear. The DNA ends 3 residues before the CDR3 does, and the rest of the CDR3 is filled in from the germline J gene. V was shortened by 2 bases and J by 2 bases, with 4 bases between the two germline ends. Germline V CDR1 and CDR2: SGHTA, FQGNSA. This CDR3 is 12 amino acids long.

This clone has just a few counts. The observed sequence ends 3 residues before the CDR3 terminus, with the missing tail filled in from the germline J gene. The V and J genes are TRBV7-3 and TRBJ2-6; 10 bases agree with TRBD2. Germline CDR1 SGHTA, CDR2 FQGTGA. The CDR3 loop spans 17 amino acids. With 5 bases clipped from V and 3 bases from J, the junction kept 7 bases outside the gene matches. CDR3 DNA (partial): TGTGCCAGCAGCACTCAAGCGGGGGGGTATGGGGCCAACGTC. It yields the protein CASSTQAGGYGANV. The complete CDR3 sequence is CASSTQAGGYGANVLTF.

The table lists this clone with a few counts. The read ends 3 residues early relative to the CDR3; the germline J gene fills the gap. V is TRBV16 and J is TRBJ1-2; D is ambiguous. This CDR3 is 15 amino acids long. Deletions cut 2 bases from V and 2 bases from J, with 12 bases between. Germline V gives CDR1 KGHSY, CDR2 FQNENV. CDR3 bases read: TGTGCCAGCAGCCAAGGTTGGCAGATCAACTATGGC. Protein sequence: CASSQGWQINYG. The entire CDR3 protein is CASSQGWQINYGYTF.

This clone turned up a few times. The CDR3 is cut off 3 residues early in the read; its end comes from the germline J gene. The chain recombines TRBV7-9 with TRBJ2-3; 8 positions match TRBD1. The V gene's germline CDR1 is SEHNR and CDR2 FQNEAQ (reference sequence). V was clipped by 1 base and J by 6 bases; unmatched bases: 6. CDR3 length: 15 amino acids. CDR3 loop: CASSLVDREFDTQYF. The covered CDR3 bases are TGTGCCAGCAGCTTAGTGGACAGGGAGTTTGATACG.

Note on this clone: The read stops 3 residues short of the end of the CDR3; the missing end is completed from the germline J gene. This sequence joins TRBV6-2 or TRBV6-3 and TRBJ2-5; D may be TRBD1 (5 bases). V was trimmed by 4 bases and J by 1 base, leaving 16 bases between them. The CDR3 has 16 residues. CDR1 is MNHEY and CDR2 is SVGEGT in the germline V gene. The CDR3 is CASSSPLTAFQETQYF. CDR3 bases read: TGTGCCAGCAGTTCCCCATTGACAGCATTCCAAGAGACC.

On this clone: The read finishes 3 residues shy of the CDR3 end, and the germline J gene is used to complete it. The chain combines TRBV5-1 with TRBJ2-5; D may be TRBD2 (6 bases). The CDR3 is 14 amino acids. V lost 4 bases and J lost 5, with 15 bases in between. Germline CDR1 and CDR2: SGHRS and YFSETQ. CDR3 sequence: CASSGGMRGETQYF. The DNA read from the CDR3 is TGCGCCAGCAGCGGCGGGATGAGAGGGGAGACC.

A remark on this clone: The read ends 3 residues shy of where the CDR3 ends; the end is completed using the germline J gene. The chain has TRBV19 and TRBJ1-5, with unresolved D. The CDR3 has 12 residues. Germline CDR1 and CDR2: LNHDA and SQIVND (reference sequence). V was pared by 9 bases and J by 7 bases, with 13 bases between. The CDR3 spells CASRTGAQPQHF. Partial CDR3 DNA: TGTGCCAGCCGAACGGGTGCGCAGCCC.

The sample holds a few counts of this clone. The read finishes 3 residues shy of the CDR3 end, and the germline J gene is used to complete it. The V call is TRBV5-1, the J call TRBJ2-3, with 8 bases aligning to TRBD2. Per germline, CDR1 SGHRS and CDR2 YFSETQ. This CDR3 spans 15 amino acids. Losses at the gene ends were 5 bases for V and 3 bases for J; bases not matched to a gene: 8. CDR3 sequence: CASRTGGGGTDTQYF. The sequenced part of the CDR3 DNA is TGCGCCAGCAGAACGGGGGGGGGTGGAACAGATACG.

This clone was found many times. The read comes to an end 3 residues before the CDR3 does, leaving the germline J gene to fill in the end. The chain uses TRBV14 and TRBJ2-5; TRBD1 matches 8 bases. CDR1 and CDR2 from the germline V gene are SGHDN and FVKESK. V trimming: 5 bases; J trimming: 5 bases; junction bases outside the gene matches: 4. CDR3 length: 13 amino acids. The sequenced CDR3 bases are TGTGCCAGCAGCGTATGGACAGGGGAGACC. Translated, it gives CASSVWTGET. The entire CDR3 protein is CASSVWTGETQYF. Using reference TRBV14 and TRBJ2-5 for the parts outside the CDR3, the full variable domain is EAGVTQFPSHSVIEKGQTVTLRCDPISGHDNLYWYRRVMGKEIKFLLHFVKESKQDESGMPNNRFLAERTGGTYSTLKVQPAELEDSGVYFCASSVWTGETQYFGPGTRLLVL.